These 30 T cell receptor beta chains share one sample of origin, sequenced in a study of T cell changes during pregnancy in multiple sclerosis. Repertoires were generated with immunoSEQ multiplex PCR, while TCRdb's copy carries only in-frame clones and drops some. The table shows about 80,000 clones, with 92% occurring only once. The sequencing here drew on peripheral blood, taken before pregnancy. The receptors come from a female donor with multiple sclerosis, enrolled in a pregnancy study.

The chain carries TRBV13 and TRBJ1-2; D gene ambiguous. Trimming pared 1 base from V and 4 bases from J, leaving 10 bases between. CDR3 length equals 14 residues. The germline gives CDR1 PRHDT, CDR2 FYEKMQ (reference sequence). The DNA of the CDR3 is TGTGCCAGCAGCTTAGAGAGCGGATTCTATGGCTACACCTTC. Protein sequence: CASSLESGFYGYTF.

This chain links TRBV15 with TRBJ1-2; TRBD1 matches at 8 bases. The CDR3 is 16 amino acids. Per germline, CDR1 LNHNV and CDR2 YYDKDF (reference sequence). The V and J ends lost 0 bases and 2 bases, in that order; junction bases with no gene match: 5. The CDR3 DNA follows: TGTGCCACCAGCAGAGAGAATGACAGGGGAAACTATGGCTACACCTTC. Translation gives CATSRENDRGNYGYTF.

V usage is TRBV5-5 and J usage is TRBJ1-5; the D gene is possibly TRBD1 (5 bases). The CDR3 has 15 amino acids. Germline-derived CDR1 and CDR2 are SGHKS and YYEKEE (reference sequence). V was clipped by 1 base and J by 3 bases, with 11 bases between them. The CDR3 DNA reads as TGTGCCAGCAGCTTGTTCCCAGGGCACAATCAGCCCCAGCATTTT. This translates into CASSLFPGHNQPQHF.

The chain has TRBV6-6 and TRBJ1-5; 7 nucleotides align to TRBD1. The germline gives CDR1 MNHNY, CDR2 SVGAGI (reference sequence). The V segment lost 2 bases and the J segment 7 bases; nucleotides outside the gene matches: 8. This CDR3 comprises 15 residues. For the CDR3, the DNA is TGTGCCAGCAGTTACGGACAGGAGCTCGGCCAGCCCCAGCATTTT. It is translated as CASSYGQELGQPQHF.

This clone came up a few times. The gene calls are TRBV2 and TRBJ1-3, with 7 bases aligning to TRBD1. Losses at the gene ends were 6 bases for V and 4 bases for J; bases not matched to a gene: 6. CDR1 and CDR2 (germline): SNHLY, FYNNEI. The CDR3 sequence is 14 residues long. CDR3 in amino acids: CASRAGTEGNTIYF. The DNA for the CDR3 is TGTGCCAGCAGGGCAGGGACAGAAGGAAACACCATATATTTT.

V and J are TRBV6-5 and TRBJ1-2, with a tentative D call TRBD1 (5 bases). The V and J ends lost 3 bases and 6 bases respectively, with 11 bases between them. The length of the CDR3 is 13 residues. Germline lookup yields CDR1 MNHEY and CDR2 SVGAGI. The CDR3, as DNA: TGTGCCAGCAGTTATGGGGCAAGCGATGGCTACACCTTC. It codes for CASSYGASDGYTF.

J is TRBJ1-1 and V is TRBV19; weak D call: TRBD1 (6 bases). CDR1 and CDR2 (germline): LNHDA, SQIVND (reference sequence). Trimming removed 5 bases from V and 1 base from J, with 14 bases in between. The length of the CDR3 is 15 residues. CDR3 loop: CASSPLSRGNTEAFF. The CDR3 bases are TGTGCCAGTAGTCCCCTTAGCAGGGGGAACACTGAAGCTTTCTTT.

This chain connects TRBV9 to TRBJ2-7, with D possibly matching TRBD2 (6 bases). The germline gives CDR1 SGDLS, CDR2 YYNGEE. There are 14 residues in the CDR3. Trimming took off 0 bases at V and 4 bases at J, with 11 bases between the two ends. The CDR3 DNA is TGTGCCAGCAGCGTAGCCTCGGGAGTATACGAGCAGTACTTC. This gives the protein CASSVASGVYEQYF.

The gene calls are TRBV6-5 and TRBJ2-7, with D uncertain. Germline lookup yields CDR1 MNHEY and CDR2 SVGAGI. Trimming stripped 6 bases from V and 1 base from J, with 10 bases between. The length of the CDR3 is 13 residues. CDR3 protein: CASSIDGSYEQYF. The DNA for the CDR3 is TGTGCCAGCAGCATCGACGGGTCCTACGAGCAGTACTTC.

The rearrangement uses TRBV10-3 and TRBJ1-4, with 9 bases identical to TRBD1. The CDR3 runs to 14 residues. The V gene's germline CDR1 is ENHRY and CDR2 SYGVKD. The trim removed 4 bases at V and 8 bases at J, leaving 5 bases unmatched. The chain's CDR3 is CAISVGQGGEKLFF. The CDR3 coding sequence is TGTGCCATCAGTGTGGGACAGGGTGGGGAAAAACTGTTTTTT.

This clone rates as medium-sized. The CDR3 region is CASSTGRNDGYTF. For the CDR3, the DNA is TGTGCCAGCAGTACAGGGAGAAACGATGGCTACACCTTC. This rearrangement joins TRBV6-5 to TRBJ1-2; a weak D match, TRBD1 (6 bases). CDR3 size: 13 residues. Germline CDR1 and CDR2: MNHEY and SVGAGI. The V gene lost 5 bases and the J gene lost 6 bases, with 13 bases spanning the gap.

The chain recombines TRBV6-6 with TRBJ1-1; 7 bases match TRBD1. This CDR3 is 14 amino acids long. CDR1 is MNHNY and CDR2 is SVGAGI in the germline V gene (reference sequence). J was trimmed by 1 base and V by 6 bases; bases with no gene match: 5. The CDR3 is CASSGDSKNTEAFF. The CDR3 DNA follows: TGTGCCAGCAGCGGGGACAGTAAGAACACTGAAGCTTTCTTT.

V usage is TRBV2 and J usage is TRBJ1-1; 7 positions match TRBD1. This CDR3 has 14 residues. The V segment lost 4 bases and the J segment 2 bases; nucleotides outside the gene matches: 4. CDR1 and CDR2 (germline): SNHLY, FYNNEI. CDR3 protein: CASSGTGVNTEAFF. In DNA, the CDR3 is TGTGCCAGCAGTGGGACAGGTGTTAACACTGAAGCTTTCTTT.

This clone has only one observation. The J gene is TRBJ2-3, the V gene TRBV19; 11 bases match TRBD1. Germline CDR1 is LNHDA and CDR2 is SQIVND (reference sequence). The junction had 5 bases not matched to a gene; V was cut back by 8 bases and J by 4 bases. The CDR3 sequence is 14 residues long. CDR3 residues: CASDPGQGADTQYF. The CDR3 nucleotides are TGTGCCAGTGACCCGGGACAGGGGGCAGATACGCAGTATTTT.

This clone occurred once. The CDR3 nucleotides are TGTGCCAGCAGCCCAGGGGCAGATCACTACAATGAGCAGTTCTTC. It yields the protein CASSPGADHYNEQFF. The chain links TRBV9 to TRBJ2-1; tentatively, D is TRBD1 (6 bases). The V and J ends lost 4 bases and 3 bases respectively, with 14 bases between them. The CDR3 covers 15 residues. Germline assignment: CDR1 SGDLS and CDR2 YYNGEE.

The V call is TRBV6-1, the J call TRBJ2-4; a weak D match, TRBD1 (7 bases). Trimming removed 4 bases from V and 2 bases from J, with 15 bases in between. Looked up from germline, CDR1 is MNHNS and CDR2 is SASEGT. The CDR3 has 16 amino acids. CDR3: CASSVTGAGTKNIQYF. CDR3 sequence (DNA): TGTGCCAGCAGTGTTACAGGGGCGGGGACCAAAAACATTCAGTACTTC.

This clone was observed a handful of times. The same CDR3 can be traced to other DNA sequences in this sample. The CDR3 sequence: CASSSRGQPQHF. The CDR3 coding sequence is TGTGCCAGCAGTTCCAGGGGTCAGCCCCAGCATTTT. The chain employs TRBV6-6 and TRBJ1-5, with D possibly being TRBD1 (6 bases). V shed 4 bases and J shed 6 bases, with 7 bases lying between them. The CDR3 consists of 12 residues. Germline CDR1 MNHNY, CDR2 SVGAGI (reference sequence).

The chain recombines TRBV5-6 with TRBJ2-7, with D uncertain. V lost 4 bases to trimming and J lost 1 base, with 15 bases between them. Per germline, CDR1 SGHDT and CDR2 YYEEEE. The CDR3 sequence is 15 residues long. Here the CDR3 reads CASSRSVQASYEQYF. Written as DNA, the CDR3 is TGTGCCAGCAGCCGGTCGGTGCAGGCGTCCTACGAGCAGTACTTC.

The chain has TRBV5-1 and TRBJ2-2, with unresolved D. V was clipped by 1 base and J by 7 bases, with 5 bases between them. The CDR3 spans 12 residues. In germline, CDR1 is SGHRS, CDR2 YFSETQ. This CDR3 is CASSLTSGELFF. The CDR3 DNA follows: TGCGCCAGCAGCTTGACCAGCGGGGAGCTGTTTTTT.

The genes are TRBV9 and TRBJ2-5; TRBD1 agrees at 7 bases. After removal of 3 bases from V and 2 bases from J, the junction contained 4 bases not matched to a gene. This CDR3 is 14 amino acids long. Germline lookup yields CDR1 SGDLS and CDR2 YYNGEE. The CDR3: CASSGDRVQETQYF. The CDR3 DNA sequence: TGTGCCAGCAGCGGAGACAGGGTACAAGAGACCCAGTACTTC.

The rearrangement uses TRBV27 and TRBJ1-1, with a tentative D call TRBD1 (6 bases). The CDR3 totals 17 residues. Deletions cut 1 base from V and 2 bases from J, with 17 bases between. Per the germline V gene, CDR1 is MNHEY and CDR2 is SMNVEV (reference sequence). This CDR3 reads CASSLYLSGGRNTEAFF. In DNA form, the CDR3 reads TGTGCCAGCAGTTTATATCTTTCGGGGGGGCGAAACACTGAAGCTTTCTTT.

The CDR3 spells CAITADSPNYNEQFF. CDR3 in DNA: TGTGCCATCACGGCGGACTCACCGAATTACAATGAGCAGTTCTTC. V and J are TRBV2 and TRBJ2-1; possible D gene TRBD2, 5 bases. The CDR3 runs to 15 residues. Trimming took off 10 bases at V and 4 bases at J, with 20 bases between the two ends. Germline-derived CDR1 and CDR2 are SNHLY and FYNNEI. Looking up the rest from reference TRBV2 and TRBJ2-1 gives the full variable domain: EPEVTQTPSHQVTQMGQEVILRCVPISNHLYFYWYRQILGQKVEFLVSFYNNEISEKSEIFDDQFSVERPDGSNFTLKIRSTKLEDSAMYFCAITADSPNYNEQFFGPGTRLTVL.

The chain joins TRBV5-6 to TRBJ1-6; 9 bases line up with TRBD1. V was pared by 2 bases and J by 4 bases, with 4 bases of the junction left unmatched. Germline CDR1 and CDR2: SGHDT and YYEEEE. The CDR3 extends over 16 amino acids. The CDR3 DNA reads TGTGCCAGCAGCTTTTCGACAGGGGGATATAATTCACCCCTCCACTTT. Protein: CASSFSTGGYNSPLHF.

The rearrangement links TRBV2 to TRBJ1-4; 7 bases line up with TRBD1. Looked up from germline, CDR1 is SNHLY and CDR2 is FYNNEI. This CDR3 has 13 residues. V was clipped by 4 bases and J by 5 bases; unmatched bases: 1. CDR3 protein: CASSGGQNEKLFF. CDR3 bases: TGTGCCAGCAGTGGGGGACAGAATGAAAAACTGTTTTTT.

This chain's CDR3 is CASGLELNEQFF. The CDR3 nucleotides are TGCGCCAGCGGACTAGAGCTCAATGAGCAGTTCTTC. The chain couples TRBV5-1 to TRBJ2-1, with 7 bases identical to TRBD2. V lost 7 bases, J lost 6 bases, and 4 bases stayed unmatched. This CDR3 region has 12 residues. The germline V gene has CDR1 SGHRS and CDR2 YFSETQ.

The V call is TRBV25-1, the J call TRBJ1-1; D unclear. Deletions cut 3 bases from V and 10 bases from J, with 18 bases between. This CDR3 has 14 residues. Germline values: CDR1 MGHDK, CDR2 SYGVNS. The CDR3 loop is CASSDPNDPPGAFF. In nucleotides, the CDR3 is TGTGCCAGCAGTGATCCTAACGACCCGCCGGGAGCTTTCTTT.

The V and J genes are TRBV19 and TRBJ2-1, with D possibly matching TRBD1 (5 bases). Trimming cost V 3 bases and J 5 bases, with 11 bases left between them. Germline V CDR1 and CDR2: LNHDA, SQIVND (reference sequence). This CDR3 spans 14 amino acids. The CDR3: CASSMYRSHNEQFF. The DNA for the CDR3 is TGTGCCAGTAGTATGTACAGGTCCCACAATGAGCAGTTCTTC.

The V call is TRBV11-2, the J call TRBJ1-3; D gene ambiguous. The length of the CDR3 is 17 residues. From germline, CDR1 is SGHAT and CDR2 FQNNGV. V lost 7 bases to trimming and J lost 0 bases, with 19 bases between them. The chain's CDR3 is CASNLDLDGDSGNTIYF. In DNA, the CDR3 is TGTGCCAGCAACCTCGACTTGGACGGGGACTCTGGAAACACCATATATTTT.

This chain joins TRBV5-4 and TRBJ2-7; D possibly matches TRBD1 or TRBD2 (6 bases each). Germline assignment: CDR1 SGHNT and CDR2 YYREEE (reference sequence). This CDR3 is built from 14 residues. V dropped 4 bases and J dropped 4 bases, with 15 bases sitting between them. The CDR3 reads CASSVGGILYEQYF. The CDR3 DNA is TGTGCCAGCAGCGTGGGGGGCATTTTGTACGAGCAGTACTTC.

This clone occurred a few times. The chain joins TRBV5-6 to TRBJ1-2; TRBD1 is a possible D gene (5 bases). From germline, CDR1 is SGHDT and CDR2 YYEEEE. V was pared by 1 base and J by 9 bases, with 19 bases between. CDR3 size: 15 residues. The CDR3 spells CASSLRGSRGSSYTF. The CDR3 bases are TGTGCCAGCAGCTTGAGGGGTTCCCGGGGGTCAAGCTACACCTTC.